The clone carrying this TCR beta chain was seen only a few times. Synthesis of TCR cDNA relied on 5'RACE template switching, which attached a universal primer site and UMIs. TCRdb reprocessed the 5' RACE reads via MiXCR and lists one record per CDR3 protein. The sample has some 300,000 distinct CDR3 sequences, around 10% seen once. The sample originates from a study of T cells after yellow fever vaccination. Trimming left V 6 bases short and J 1 base short, with 11 bases between. Germline lookup yields CDR1 SGHTA and CDR2 FQGNSA. The CDR3 totals 14 residues. The material sequenced was CD4+ T cells sorted from PBMCs, taken 45 days after the yellow fever booster vaccination. This clonotype originated in a man in his late teens or twenties who received the YFV17D yellow fever vaccine. The J gene is TRBJ2-3, the V gene TRBV7-2, with D hard to call. The CDR3 reads CASSPGRRTDTQYF. The CDR3 nucleotides read TGTGCCAGCAGTCCGGGCCGTCGCACAGATACGCAGTATTTT.